A selection of T cell receptor beta chains follows, all from one sample in a study of T cells in tuberculosis. TCRdb's copy holds only in-frame clones and misses some; the assay was immunoSEQ multiplex PCR. Among some 30,000 clones, around 90% were seen once, and the ten largest hold 6.8%. Specimen: PBMCs, collected at tuberculosis diagnosis. The receptor set was obtained from an adult with tuberculosis. The CDR3 runs from the conserved cysteine through the conserved F or W. D genes are given only for firm matches.

J | V | D | DNA | CDR3
TRBJ2-3 | TRBV7-3 | . | TGTGCCAGCAGCTTAAGTTTACTAGCCCGCACAGATACGCAGTATTTT | CASSLSLLARTDTQYF
TRBJ2-3 | TRBV11-2 | . | TGTGCCAGCAGCTTAATCTACTCCCGAGCTAGCACAGATACGCAGTATTTT | CASSLIYSRASTDTQYF
TRBJ2-1 | TRBV7-3 | TRBD2 | TGTGCCAGCAGCTTACTGGGCGGGAGCTCCTACAATGAGCAGTTCTTC | CASSLLGGSSYNEQFF
TRBJ2-1 | TRBV5-1 | . | TGCGCCAGCAGCCCGCGGGTTATTCTCCACAATGAGCAGTTCTTC | CASSPRVILHNEQFF
TRBJ1-1 | TRBV7-8 | . | TGTGCCAGCAGCACGGACAGAACTAACACTGAAGCTTTCTTT | CASSTDRTNTEAFF
TRBJ2-5 | TRBV6-5 | TRBD2 | TGTGCCAGCAGTTACTCGTTCTCTAGCGGACAAGAGACCCAGTACTTC | CASSYSFSSGQETQYF
TRBJ2-7 | TRBV5-1 | TRBD2 | TGCGCCAGCAGCTTTGAGCAGGGCTCGGGGGGTCCCTACGAGCAGTACTTC | CASSFEQGSGGPYEQYF
TRBJ2-7 | TRBV2 | TRBD1 | TGTGCCATCACCGGGACAGGCCCCTACGAGCAGTACTTC | CAITGTGPYEQYF
TRBJ2-7 | TRBV1 | . | TGCACCAGCAGCCAAGATTCTCACCTCACACCTTCCTACGAGCAGTACTTC | CTSSQDSHLTPSYEQYF
TRBJ2-5 | TRBV2 | TRBD1 | TGTGCCAGCAGTGGGGACAGTCAAGAGACCCAGTACTTC | CASSGDSQETQYF
TRBJ2-7 | TRBV7-9 | TRBD1 | TGTGCCAGCAGCTTACGGACAGGGTACGAGCAGTACTTC | CASSLRTGYEQYF
TRBJ2-7 | TRBV27 | TRBD2 | TGTGCCAGCAGTTTAGCGGGAGGGTACGAGCAGTACTTC | CASSLAGGYEQYF
TRBJ2-1 | TRBV30 | TRBD2 | TGTGCCTGGACCGCGGGGGGGGCCTCGGGTGAGCAGTTCTTC | CAWTAGGASGEQFF
TRBJ1-4 | TRBV28 | . | TGTGCCAGCAATTCCCGGGGTGAAAAACTGTTTTTT | CASNSRGEKLFF
TRBJ1-5 | TRBV2 | . | TGTGCCAGCAGGATCACAGGCGATTATAGCAATCAGCCCCAGCATTTT | CASRITGDYSNQPQHF
TRBJ2-7 | TRBV6-5 | . | TGTGCCAGCAGTTACGCAGACACCGGTTCCTACGAGCAGTACTTC | CASSYADTGSYEQYF